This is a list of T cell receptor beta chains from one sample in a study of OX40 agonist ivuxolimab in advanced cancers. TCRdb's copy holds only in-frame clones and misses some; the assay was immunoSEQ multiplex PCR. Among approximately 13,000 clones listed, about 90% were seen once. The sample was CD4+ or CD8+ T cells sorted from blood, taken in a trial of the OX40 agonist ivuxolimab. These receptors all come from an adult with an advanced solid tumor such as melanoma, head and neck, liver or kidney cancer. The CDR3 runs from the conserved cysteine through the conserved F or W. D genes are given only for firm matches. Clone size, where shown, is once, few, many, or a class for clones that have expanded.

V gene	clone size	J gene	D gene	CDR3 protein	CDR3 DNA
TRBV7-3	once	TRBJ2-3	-	CASSLLVRRLEGADTQYF	TGTGCCAGCAGCTTATTAGTCAGGAGACTAGAAGGGGCAGATACGCAGTATTTT
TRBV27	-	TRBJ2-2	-	CASSLVVYRVGTGELFF	TGTGCCAGCAGTTTAGTAGTCTACAGGGTGGGCACCGGGGAGCTGTTTTTT
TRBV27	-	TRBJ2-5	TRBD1	CASSSQGAGETQYF	TGTGCCAGCAGTTCCCAGGGGGCTGGGGAGACCCAGTACTTC
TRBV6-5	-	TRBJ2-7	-	CASSNHRDLGEQYF	TGTGCCAGCAGCAACCACAGGGATTTGGGCGAGCAGTACTTC
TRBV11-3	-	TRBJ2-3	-	CASSLDNTDTQYF	TGTGCCAGCAGCCTGGACAACACAGATACGCAGTATTTT
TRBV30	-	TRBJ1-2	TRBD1	CAWSPGQGHYGYTF	TGTGCCTGGAGCCCGGGACAGGGGCACTATGGCTACACCTTC
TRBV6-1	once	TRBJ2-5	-	CASSPQWGTETQYF	TGTGCCAGCAGTCCCCAATGGGGTACAGAGACCCAGTACTTC
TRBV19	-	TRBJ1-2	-	CASSIVPGTGGGYTF	TGTGCCAGTAGTATAGTTCCAGGGACGGGAGGTGGCTACACCTTC
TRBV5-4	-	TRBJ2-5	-	CASSLWGEADQETQYF	TGTGCCAGCAGCTTGTGGGGCGAGGCTGACCAAGAGACCCAGTACTTC
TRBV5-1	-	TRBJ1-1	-	CASSFKGGGTEAFF	TGCGCCAGCAGCTTTAAGGGAGGGGGGACTGAAGCTTTCTTT
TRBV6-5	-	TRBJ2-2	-	CASSYSPGPGELFF	TGTGCCAGCAGTTACTCACCAGGGCCCGGGGAGCTGTTTTTT
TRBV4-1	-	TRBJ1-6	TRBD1	CASSPDRGSSYNSPLHF	TGCGCCAGCAGTCCAGACAGGGGAAGCTCCTATAATTCACCCCTCCACTTT
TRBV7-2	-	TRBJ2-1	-	CASSLAPHRDEQFF	TGTGCCAGCAGCTTGGCCCCCCATCGCGATGAGCAGTTCTTC
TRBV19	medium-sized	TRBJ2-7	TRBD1	CASGIGTGGIYEQYF	TGTGCCAGTGGGATAGGGACAGGGGGGATCTACGAGCAGTACTTC
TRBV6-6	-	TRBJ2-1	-	CASSKGGNEQFF	TGTGCCAGCAGTAAGGGCGGCAATGAGCAGTTCTTC
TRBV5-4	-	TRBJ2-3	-	CASSLEGSTDTQYF	TGTGCCAGCAGCTTGGAGGGGAGCACAGATACGCAGTATTTT
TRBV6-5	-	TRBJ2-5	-	CASSYLGEETQYF	TGTGCCAGCAGTTACCTAGGGGAAGAGACCCAGTACTTC
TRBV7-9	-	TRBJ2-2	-	CASRNLPGEPTGVLFF	TGTGCCAGCAGGAACCTCCCGGGGGAACCCACCGGGGTTCTGTTTTTT
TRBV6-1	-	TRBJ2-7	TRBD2	CASTILAEYEQYF	TGTGCCAGCACAATCCTAGCGGAATACGAGCAGTACTTC
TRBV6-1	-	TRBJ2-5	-	CASSEGAGVRETQYF	TGTGCCAGCAGTGAAGGGGCAGGGGTACGGGAGACCCAGTACTTC
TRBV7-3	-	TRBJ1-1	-	CASSLWVNTEAFF	TGTGCCAGCAGCTTATGGGTGAACACTGAAGCTTTCTTT
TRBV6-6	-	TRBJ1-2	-	CASSPSGATAYGYTF	TGTGCCAGCAGTCCCTCAGGGGCAACAGCGTATGGCTACACCTTC
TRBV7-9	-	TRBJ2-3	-	CASSLLSTDTQYF	TGTGCCAGCAGCTTATTAAGCACAGATACGCAGTATTTT
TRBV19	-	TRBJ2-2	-	CASSSGVPGELFF	TGTGCCAGTAGTTCTGGGGTCCCCGGGGAGCTGTTTTTT
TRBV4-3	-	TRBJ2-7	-	CASSQDWDGRDEQYF	TGCGCCAGCAGCCAAGATTGGGACGGAAGGGACGAGCAGTACTTC
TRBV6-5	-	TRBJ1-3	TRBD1	CASSFDRGPGNTIYF	TGTGCCAGCAGTTTTGACAGGGGGCCTGGAAACACCATATATTTT
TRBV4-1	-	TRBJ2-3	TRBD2	CASSHTAGGTDTQYF	TGCGCCAGCAGCCATACAGCGGGAGGTACGGATACGCAGTATTTT
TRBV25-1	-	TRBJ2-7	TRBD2	CASSDWSGGAYEQYF	TGTGCCAGTAGTGATTGGAGCGGGGGAGCCTACGAGCAGTACTTC
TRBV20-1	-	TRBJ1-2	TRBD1	CSARDRDGYTF	TGCAGTGCTAGGGACAGGGATGGCTACACCTTC
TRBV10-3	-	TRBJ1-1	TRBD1	CAISGTGARGIRSEAFF	TGTGCCATCAGTGGGACAGGGGCCCGAGGGATTAGGTCTGAAGCTTTCTTT
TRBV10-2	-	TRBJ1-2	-	CASSEIRTILYGYTF	TGCGCCAGCAGTGAGATTCGGACCATCCTCTATGGCTACACCTTC
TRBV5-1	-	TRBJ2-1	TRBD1	CASSLAGTGSYNEQFF	TGCGCCAGCAGCTTGGCCGGGACAGGGTCCTACAATGAGCAGTTCTTC
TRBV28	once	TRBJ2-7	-	CASSLFVWGVVRYF	TGTGCCAGCAGTTTATTTGTCTGGGGGGTGGTCCGGTACTTC
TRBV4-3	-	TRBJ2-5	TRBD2	CASSLRLAVYQETQYF	TGCGCCAGCAGCCTCCGCCTAGCGGTATACCAAGAGACCCAGTACTTC
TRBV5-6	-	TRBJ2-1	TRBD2	CASSLSGRANEQFF	TGTGCCAGCAGCTTAAGCGGGAGGGCCAATGAGCAGTTCTTC
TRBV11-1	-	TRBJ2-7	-	CASSRAGSRAEQYF	TGTGCCAGCAGCCGAGCCGGGTCACGCGCCGAGCAGTACTTC
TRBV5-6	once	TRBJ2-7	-	CASSEKGGEYEQYF	TGTGCCAGCAGCGAAAAGGGGGGAGAATACGAGCAGTACTTC
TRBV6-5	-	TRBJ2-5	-	CASSYTLPPGGTQYF	TGTGCCAGCAGTTACACGCTTCCTCCCGGGGGGACCCAGTACTTC
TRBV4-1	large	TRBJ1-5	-	CASSQGPKTGHSVPQHF	TGCGCCAGCAGCCAAGGCCCCAAGACAGGCCACTCGGTGCCCCAGCATTTT
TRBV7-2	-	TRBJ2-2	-	CASSLVPSNTGELFF	TGTGCCAGCAGCTTAGTCCCTTCGAACACCGGGGAGCTGTTTTTT
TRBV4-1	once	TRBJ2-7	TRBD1	CASSQDRTGHEQYF	TGCGCCAGCAGCCAAGATCGGACAGGTCACGAGCAGTACTTC
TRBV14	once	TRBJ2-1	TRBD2	CASSQDSGREGLADEQFF	TGTGCCAGCAGCCAAGATTCGGGGCGGGAGGGCCTTGCGGATGAGCAGTTCTTC
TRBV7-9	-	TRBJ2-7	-	CASTDRFYEQYF	TGTGCCTCAACGGACAGATTCTACGAGCAGTACTTC
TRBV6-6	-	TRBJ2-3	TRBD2	CASTLRLAPDTDTQYF	TGTGCCAGCACCCTACGACTAGCTCCAGACACAGATACGCAGTATTTT
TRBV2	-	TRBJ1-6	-	CASTQGYNSPLHF	TGTGCCAGCACACAGGGTTATAATTCACCCCTCCACTTT
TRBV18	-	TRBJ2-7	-	CASSPATGAQGRIYEQYF	TGTGCCAGCTCACCAGCAACAGGGGCGCAGGGGAGGATTTACGAGCAGTACTTC
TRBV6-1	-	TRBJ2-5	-	CASSKLDIQETQYF	TGTGCCAGCAGCAAACTAGATATACAAGAGACCCAGTACTTC
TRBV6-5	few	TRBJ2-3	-	CASSYSGLTDTQYF	TGTGCCAGCAGTTACAGCGGGCTTACAGATACGCAGTATTTT
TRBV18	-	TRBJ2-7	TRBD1	CASSPGQGSYEQYF	TGTGCCAGCTCACCAGGACAGGGGTCCTACGAGCAGTACTTC
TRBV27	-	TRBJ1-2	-	CASSYHFVTDNYGYTF	TGTGCCAGCAGTTACCATTTCGTGACAGATAACTATGGCTACACCTTC
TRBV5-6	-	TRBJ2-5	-	CASSLIGGSGETQYF	TGTGCCAGCAGCTTGATCGGCGGCAGTGGAGAGACCCAGTACTTC